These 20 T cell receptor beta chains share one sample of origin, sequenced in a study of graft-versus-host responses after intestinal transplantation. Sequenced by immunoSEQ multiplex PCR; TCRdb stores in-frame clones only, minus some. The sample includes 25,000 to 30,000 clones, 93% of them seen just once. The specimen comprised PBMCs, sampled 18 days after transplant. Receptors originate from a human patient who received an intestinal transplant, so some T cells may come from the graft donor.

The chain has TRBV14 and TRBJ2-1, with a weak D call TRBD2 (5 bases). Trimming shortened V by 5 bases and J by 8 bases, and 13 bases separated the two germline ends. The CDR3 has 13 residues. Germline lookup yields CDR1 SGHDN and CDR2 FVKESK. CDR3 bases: TGTGCCAGCAGCTTTCCTAGCTTCGATGAGCAGTTCTTC. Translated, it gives CASSFPSFDEQFF.

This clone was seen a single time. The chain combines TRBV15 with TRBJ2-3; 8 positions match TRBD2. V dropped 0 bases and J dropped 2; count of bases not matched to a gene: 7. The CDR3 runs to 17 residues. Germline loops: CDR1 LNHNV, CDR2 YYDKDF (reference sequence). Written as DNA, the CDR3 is TGTGCCACCAGCAGAGATCCCACTAGCGGAGACACAGATACGCAGTATTTT. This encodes CATSRDPTSGDTDTQYF.

The CDR3 nucleotides read TGTGCCAGCAGCCGGGACAGGGATTTGAACACTGAAGCTTTCTTT. It codes for CASSRDRDLNTEAFF. This chain uses TRBV16 with TRBJ1-1; TRBD1 matches at 9 bases. From germline, CDR1 is KGHSY and CDR2 FQNENV. The junction had 3 bases not matched to a gene; V was cut back by 4 bases and J by 0 bases. The CDR3 extends over 15 amino acids.

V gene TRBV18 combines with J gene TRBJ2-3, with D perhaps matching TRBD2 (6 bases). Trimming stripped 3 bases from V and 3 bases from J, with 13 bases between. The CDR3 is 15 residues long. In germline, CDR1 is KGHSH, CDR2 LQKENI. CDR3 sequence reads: CASSPVGLLTDTQYF. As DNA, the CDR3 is TGTGCCAGCTCACCCGTTGGACTATTAACAGATACGCAGTATTTT.

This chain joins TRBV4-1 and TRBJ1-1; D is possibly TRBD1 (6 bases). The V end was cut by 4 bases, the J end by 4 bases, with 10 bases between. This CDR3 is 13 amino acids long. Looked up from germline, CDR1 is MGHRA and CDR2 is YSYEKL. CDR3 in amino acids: CASSLGGGTEAFF. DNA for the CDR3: TGCGCCAGCAGCCTAGGGGGGGGCACTGAAGCTTTCTTT.

The CDR3 DNA is TGTGCCAGCAGGAAGAATTTGATGAACACTGAAGCTTTCTTT. Residues: CASRKNLMNTEAFF. The chain carries TRBV6-4 and TRBJ1-1; D call uncertain. The ends were cut back, 6 bases at V and 0 bases at J, with 11 bases in the middle. Germline V lookup: CDR1 MRHNA, CDR2 SNTAGT. The length of the CDR3 is 14 residues.

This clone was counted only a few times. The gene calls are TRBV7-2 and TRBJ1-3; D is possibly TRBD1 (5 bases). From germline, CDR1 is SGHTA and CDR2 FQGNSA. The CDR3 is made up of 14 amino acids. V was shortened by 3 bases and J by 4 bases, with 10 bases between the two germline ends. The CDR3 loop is CASSFGAQGNTIYF. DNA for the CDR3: TGTGCCAGCAGCTTTGGGGCGCAAGGAAACACCATATATTTT.

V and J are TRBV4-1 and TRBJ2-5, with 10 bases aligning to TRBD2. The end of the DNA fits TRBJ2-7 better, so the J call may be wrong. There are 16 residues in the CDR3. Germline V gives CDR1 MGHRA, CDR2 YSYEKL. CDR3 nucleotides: TGCGCCAGCAGCCAAGATTGGACTAGCGGTACCTACGAGCAGTACTTC. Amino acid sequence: CASSQDWTSGTYEQYF.

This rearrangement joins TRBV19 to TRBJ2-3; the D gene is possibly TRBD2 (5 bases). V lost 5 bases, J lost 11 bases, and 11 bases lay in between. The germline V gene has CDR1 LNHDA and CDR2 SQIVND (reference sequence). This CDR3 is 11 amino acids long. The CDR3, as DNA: TGTGCCAGTAGTCGGGGTCGAGTGCAGTATTTT. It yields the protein CASSRGRVQYF.

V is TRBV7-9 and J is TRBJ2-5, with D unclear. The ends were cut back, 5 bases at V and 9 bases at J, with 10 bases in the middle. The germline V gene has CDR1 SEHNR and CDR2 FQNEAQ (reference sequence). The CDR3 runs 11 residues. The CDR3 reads CASSLTGAQYF. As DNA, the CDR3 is TGTGCCAGCAGCCTCACTGGAGCCCAGTACTTC.

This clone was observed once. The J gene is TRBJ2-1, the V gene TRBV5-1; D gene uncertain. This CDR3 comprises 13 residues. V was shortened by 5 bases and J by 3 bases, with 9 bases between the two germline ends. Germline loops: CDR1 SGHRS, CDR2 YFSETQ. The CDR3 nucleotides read TGCGCCAGCAGTTTCGACGGCTACAATGAGCAGTTCTTC. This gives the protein CASSFDGYNEQFF.

The CDR3 DNA reads as TGTGCCAGCAGCTTTCGGACAGGCCAAAGCTCTGGAAACACCATATATTTT. Its protein product is CASSFRTGQSSGNTIYF. The chain joins TRBV5-8 to TRBJ1-3; 7 bases are shared with TRBD1. The germline V gene has CDR1 SGHTS and CDR2 YDEGEE. This CDR3 region has 17 residues. Trimming removed 2 bases from V and 0 bases from J; junction bases left unmatched: 8.

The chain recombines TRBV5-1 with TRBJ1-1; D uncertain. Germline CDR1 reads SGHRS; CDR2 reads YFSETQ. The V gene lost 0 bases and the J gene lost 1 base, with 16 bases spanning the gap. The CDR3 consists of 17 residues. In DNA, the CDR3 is TGCGCCAGCAGCTTGGGTGCAGGCTCCAACCCGAACACTGAAGCTTTCTTT. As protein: CASSLGAGSNPNTEAFF.

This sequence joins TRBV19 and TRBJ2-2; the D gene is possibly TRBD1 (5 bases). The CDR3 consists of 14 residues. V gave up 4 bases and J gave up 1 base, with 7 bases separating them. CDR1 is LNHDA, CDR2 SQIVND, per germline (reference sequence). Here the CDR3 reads CASSNGQNTGELFF. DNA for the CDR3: TGTGCCAGTAGTAATGGACAGAACACCGGGGAGCTGTTTTTT.

The CDR3 DNA sequence: TGTGCCAGCAGTCCCCCTGTCCCGGGACGCGTTAACTACGAGCAGTACTTC. Encoded protein: CASSPPVPGRVNYEQYF. The rearrangement links TRBV27 to TRBJ2-7; perhaps D is TRBD1 or TRBD2 (5 bases each). V was shortened by 5 bases and J by 3 bases, with 23 bases between the two germline ends. Germline V gene sequence: CDR1 MNHEY, CDR2 SMNVEV (reference sequence). CDR3 length: 17 residues.

This CDR3 is CASSPSVGSLYGYTF. The DNA for the CDR3 is TGTGCCAGCAGCCCCTCGGTTGGCAGCCTCTATGGCTACACCTTC. V is TRBV7-2 and J is TRBJ1-2; D not resolved. CDR1 and CDR2 (germline): SGHTA, FQGNSA. This CDR3 is built from 15 residues. V lost 5 bases and J 4 bases, leaving 17 bases between the germline ends.

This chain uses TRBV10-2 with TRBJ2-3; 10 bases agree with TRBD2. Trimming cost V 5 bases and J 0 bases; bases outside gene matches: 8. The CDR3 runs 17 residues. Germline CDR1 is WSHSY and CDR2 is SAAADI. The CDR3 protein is CASSPNSGGPSTDTQYF. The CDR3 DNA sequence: TGCGCCAGCAGTCCCAATAGCGGGGGGCCTAGCACAGATACGCAGTATTTT.

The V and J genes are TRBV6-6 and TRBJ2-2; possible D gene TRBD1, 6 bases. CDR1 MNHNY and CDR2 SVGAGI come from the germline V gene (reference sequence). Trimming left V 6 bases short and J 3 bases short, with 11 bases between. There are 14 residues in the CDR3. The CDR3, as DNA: TGTGCCAGCAGACCGGGACAAGACACCGGGGAGCTGTTTTTT. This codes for CASRPGQDTGELFF.

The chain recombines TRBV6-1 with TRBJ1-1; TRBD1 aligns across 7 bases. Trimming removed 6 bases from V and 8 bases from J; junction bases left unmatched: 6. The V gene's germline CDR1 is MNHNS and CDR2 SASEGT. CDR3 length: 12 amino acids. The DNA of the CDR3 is TGTGCCAGCAGGGATCAGGGGGAGGAAGCTTTCTTT. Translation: CASRDQGEEAFF.

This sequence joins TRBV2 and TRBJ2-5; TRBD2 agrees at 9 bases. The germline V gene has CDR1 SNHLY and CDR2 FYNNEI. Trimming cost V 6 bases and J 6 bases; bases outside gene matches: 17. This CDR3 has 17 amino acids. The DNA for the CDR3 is TGTGCCAGCAGACCAGACCCGGGGGCTAGCGGGGAAAAGACCCAGTACTTC. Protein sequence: CASRPDPGASGEKTQYF.